This TCR beta chain was captured by sequencing in a study of T cells in Graves' hyperthyroidism and ophthalmopathy. Study as a whole: The initial diagnosis was the point when peripheral blood was collected, ahead of any treatment.

CDR1 DFQATT and CDR2 SNEGSKA come from the germline V gene (reference sequence). V lost 3 bases to trimming and J lost 5 bases, with 16 bases between them. The CDR3 is 14 amino acids. What was amplified from RNA transcripts were TCR beta CDR3 regions. An initial round of RT-PCR targeting the TCR CDR3 relied on the HTBI primer set. TCRdb processed the multiplex PCR reads anew with MiXCR; each CDR3 protein has one entry. The sample lists 500,000 or so distinct CDR3 sequences; about a sixth were seen once. This clonotype has at least ten counts. Its antigen is undetermined. The study, taken as a whole, reports: Stable hyperthyroidism was separated from ophthalmopathy by a model based on 13 V-J features.

This TCR was recovered from a woman aged 18-29 years with Graves' ophthalmopathy. Sequenced input: blood. The chain combines TRBV20-1 with TRBJ1-1; possible D gene TRBD1, 5 bases. This CDR3 is CSARDPWGETEAFF. DNA of the CDR3: TGCAGTGCTAGGGACCCTTGGGGGGAGACTGAAGCTTTCTTT.